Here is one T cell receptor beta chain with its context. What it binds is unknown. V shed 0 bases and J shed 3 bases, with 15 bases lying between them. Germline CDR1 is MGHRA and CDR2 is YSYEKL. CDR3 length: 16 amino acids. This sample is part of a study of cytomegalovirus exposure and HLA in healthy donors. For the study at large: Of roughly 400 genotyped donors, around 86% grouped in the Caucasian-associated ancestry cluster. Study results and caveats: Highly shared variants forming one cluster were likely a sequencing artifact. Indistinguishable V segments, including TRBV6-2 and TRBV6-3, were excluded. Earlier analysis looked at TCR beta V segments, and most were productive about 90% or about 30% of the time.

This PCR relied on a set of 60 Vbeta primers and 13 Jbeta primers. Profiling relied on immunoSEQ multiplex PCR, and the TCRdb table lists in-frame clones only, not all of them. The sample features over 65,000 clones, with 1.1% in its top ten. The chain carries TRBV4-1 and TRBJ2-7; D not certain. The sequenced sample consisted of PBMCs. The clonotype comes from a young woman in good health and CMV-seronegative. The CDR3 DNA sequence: TGCGCCAGCAGCCAAGATCAGCCACTAACCGTCTACGAGCAGTACTTC. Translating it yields CASSQDQPLTVYEQYF.